This paragraph reports one T cell receptor beta chain. Its antigen is unknown. PCR amplification relied on 60 Vbeta primers (plus 13 Jbeta primers). The data were produced by immunoSEQ multiplex PCR, yet TCRdb's version contains in-frame clones alone and is incomplete. Among 85,000 to 120,000 clones listed, just over 70% were seen once. The data derive from a study of cytomegalovirus exposure and HLA in healthy donors. Germline loops: CDR1 GTSNPN, CDR2 SVGIG (reference sequence). Trimming pared 2 bases from V and 5 bases from J, leaving 18 bases between. The CDR3 sequence is 15 residues long. General observations from the study: Another analysis was done later, and it associated 16,951 TCR beta sequences with HLA alleles at 0.05 false discovery rate.

Specimen: PBMCs. The sequence derives from a boy younger than 18 in good health and CMV-seronegative. The chain recombines TRBV30 with TRBJ1-2, with D maybe TRBD1 (6 bases). The chain's CDR3 is CAWSSTGFDRYGYTF. CDR3 nucleotides: TGTGCCTGGAGTTCGACAGGCTTTGATCGGTATGGCTACACCTTC.